A selection of T cell receptor beta chains follows, all from one sample in a study of OX40 agonist ivuxolimab in advanced cancers. Libraries were prepared by immunoSEQ multiplex PCR; TCRdb keeps only in-frame clonotypes and omits some of them. Of about 52,000 clones in the sample, over 80% were seen once. Material: CD4+ or CD8+ T cells sorted from blood, obtained in a trial of the OX40 agonist ivuxolimab. These receptors came from an adult with an advanced solid tumor such as melanoma, head and neck, liver or kidney cancer. CDR3s include the opening cysteine and the closing phenylalanine or tryptophan. Each record gives: clone size, V gene, J gene, D gene, CDR3 protein, CDR3 DNA. D genes are given only for firm matches. A row's size may be missing; if present it is once, few, many or a size class.

>.|TRBV7-8|TRBJ2-5|.
CASSLPRASPLETQYF
TGTGCCAGCAGCTTGCCGAGAGCTAGCCCTTTGGAGACCCAGTACTTC
>.|TRBV28|TRBJ2-2|TRBD2
CASSFLAGDTGELFF
TGTGCCAGCAGTTTCCTAGCGGGAGACACCGGGGAGCTGTTTTTT
>.|TRBV6-6|TRBJ2-4|TRBD1
CASSKTGGATKNIQYF
TGTGCCAGCAGTAAAACAGGGGGCGCAACCAAAAACATTCAGTACTTC
>.|TRBV9|TRBJ2-7|.
CASSVVPGDYEQYF
TGTGCCAGCAGCGTAGTTCCAGGAGACTACGAGCAGTACTTC
>.|TRBV6-6|TRBJ2-7|.
CASSLRRDEQYF
TGTGCCAGCAGTTTAAGACGGGACGAGCAGTACTTC
>.|TRBV28|TRBJ1-5|.
CASSFIGSRSQPQHF
TGTGCCAGCAGTTTTATTGGCTCCAGGAGTCAGCCCCAGCATTTT
>.|TRBV9|TRBJ1-2|TRBD1
CASSPPSRGANYGYTF
TGTGCCAGCAGCCCCCCCAGCAGGGGGGCTAACTATGGCTACACCTTC
>.|TRBV5-8|TRBJ1-2|.
CASSSVDWDGNYGYTF
TGTGCCAGCAGCTCGGTAGATTGGGACGGAAACTATGGCTACACCTTC
>once|TRBV6-1|TRBJ1-5|TRBD1
CASSEKSTGGKNQPQHF
TGTGCCAGCAGTGAGAAAAGCACAGGGGGCAAGAATCAGCCCCAGCATTTT
>.|TRBV5-6|TRBJ2-3|.
CASSLSIRGPPTDTQYF
TGTGCCAGCAGCTTGTCCATCCGGGGCCCACCCACAGATACGCAGTATTTT
>once|TRBV14|TRBJ2-1|.
CASSQGQYSYNEQFF
TGTGCCAGCAGCCAAGGACAGTACTCCTACAATGAGCAGTTCTTC
>.|TRBV28|TRBJ2-1|.
CAHGDSEQFF
TGTGCCCACGGAGACAGTGAGCAGTTCTTC
>.|TRBV6-5|TRBJ2-2|.
CASSWAAQGGELFF
TGTGCCAGCAGTTGGGCCGCTCAGGGCGGGGAGCTGTTTTTT
>.|TRBV7-6|TRBJ2-5|TRBD2
CASRLAGRETQYF
TGTGCCAGCAGATTAGCGGGCCGAGAGACCCAGTACTTC
>.|TRBV19|TRBJ2-2|.
CASSSFGGLGTGELFF
TGTGCCAGTAGTTCCTTTGGGGGACTCGGAACCGGGGAGCTGTTTTTT
>.|TRBV5-1|TRBJ1-5|.
CASSLETADQPQHF
TGCGCCAGCAGCTTGGAGACAGCCGATCAGCCCCAGCATTTT
>.|TRBV7-6|TRBJ2-2|TRBD2
CASSPTGGYTGELFF
TGTGCCAGCAGCCCCACGGGGGGATACACCGGGGAGCTGTTTTTT
>.|TRBV4-3|TRBJ2-2|.
CASSPLSHGETANTGELFF
TGCGCCAGCAGCCCCCTTTCACACGGGGAGACAGCGAACACCGGGGAGCTGTTTTTT
>.|TRBV7-9|TRBJ2-5|TRBD2
CASSLSATSGVQETQYF
TGTGCCAGCAGCCTATCTGCCACTAGCGGAGTCCAAGAGACCCAGTACTTC
>.|TRBV28|TRBJ2-7|.
CASSLSRRHYEQYF
TGTGCCAGCAGTTTGAGCCGTAGGCACTACGAGCAGTACTTC
>.|TRBV7-9|TRBJ2-1|TRBD2
CASSFISGMYNEQFF
TGTGCCAGCAGCTTTATTAGCGGGATGTACAATGAGCAGTTCTTC
>.|TRBV5-1|TRBJ1-4|.
CASSLEQARAEKLFF
TGCGCCAGCAGCTTGGAGCAGGCTAGAGCCGAAAAACTGTTTTTT
>.|TRBV28|TRBJ2-1|.
CASSLATNNEQFF
TGTGCCAGCAGTTTAGCAACCAACAATGAGCAGTTCTTC
>few|TRBV9|TRBJ2-7|TRBD2
CASSGGLAVAYEQYF
TGTGCCAGCAGCGGGGGACTAGCCGTAGCCTACGAGCAGTACTTC
>.|TRBV5-5|TRBJ1-1|.
CASSLPGIAEAFF
TGTGCCAGCAGCTTGCCGGGTATCGCTGAAGCTTTCTTT
>.|TRBV9|TRBJ2-5|TRBD1
CASSGSSGTAQETQYF
TGTGCCAGCAGCGGAAGTTCCGGGACAGCACAAGAGACCCAGTACTTC
>.|TRBV4-3|TRBJ2-1|TRBD2
CASSQTSGRWNEQFF
TGCGCCAGCAGCCAGACTAGCGGGAGGTGGAATGAGCAGTTCTTC
>.|TRBV28|TRBJ2-3|TRBD2
CASSFSSGRATDTQYF
TGTGCCAGCAGTTTTTCTAGCGGGAGGGCCACGGATACGCAGTATTTT
>.|TRBV9|TRBJ2-5|TRBD2
CASSAGGEETQYF
TGTGCCAGCAGCGCGGGGGGAGAGGAGACCCAGTACTTC
>.|TRBV4-3|TRBJ2-1|.
CASSQQPDKTLDNEQFF
TGCGCCAGCAGCCAACAACCCGACAAGACCTTAGACAATGAGCAGTTCTTC
>.|TRBV19|TRBJ2-1|TRBD2
CASSIASGGNNEQFF
TGTGCCAGTAGTATCGCTAGCGGAGGGAACAATGAGCAGTTCTTC
>.|TRBV28|TRBJ2-3|TRBD1
CASSLSGQGSDTQYF
TGTGCCAGCAGTTTATCCGGACAGGGATCAGATACGCAGTATTTT
>.|TRBV6-5|TRBJ2-1|TRBD1
CASRDRSSLYNEQFF
TGTGCCAGCAGGGACAGGTCATCTCTTTACAATGAGCAGTTCTTC
>.|TRBV7-8|TRBJ2-7|.
CASSVPKSSTSSYEQYF
TGTGCCAGCAGTGTCCCCAAGAGCAGTACAAGCTCCTACGAGCAGTACTTC
>once|TRBV19|TRBJ2-1|TRBD1
CASSIPGQESYNEQFF
TGTGCCAGTAGTATCCCGGGACAGGAGTCCTACAATGAGCAGTTCTTC
>.|TRBV2|TRBJ1-2|TRBD1
CASSEAAGTGYGYTF
TGTGCCAGCAGTGAAGCGGCAGGGACAGGGTATGGCTACACCTTC
>.|TRBV11-2|TRBJ2-1|TRBD2
CASSLDGAGAGGEQFF
TGTGCCAGCAGCTTAGACGGGGCGGGAGCTGGTGGTGAGCAGTTCTTC
>.|TRBV9|TRBJ1-1|.
CASSVGNRDTEAFF
TGTGCCAGCAGCGTAGGAAACAGGGATACTGAAGCTTTCTTT
>.|TRBV19|TRBJ2-7|.
CASSIWAGTYEQYF
TGTGCCAGTAGTATCTGGGCAGGGACCTACGAGCAGTACTTC
>once|TRBV9|TRBJ1-2|.
CASSVDGYNYGYTF
TGTGCCAGCAGCGTAGACGGTTATAACTATGGCTACACCTTC
>.|TRBV6-5|TRBJ2-7|TRBD1
CASSSPRTGTHEQYF
TGTGCCAGCAGCAGCCCCCGGACAGGGACCCACGAGCAGTACTTC
>.|TRBV13|TRBJ2-7|TRBD2
CASSPGTSGSDEQYF
TGTGCCAGCAGCCCAGGGACTAGCGGGAGCGACGAGCAGTACTTC
>.|TRBV5-6|TRBJ1-3|TRBD1
CASSGGTGVTGNTIYF
TGTGCCAGCAGCGGGGGGACAGGGGTGACTGGAAACACCATATATTTT
>.|TRBV29-1|TRBJ1-1|.
CSEQGPMNTEAFF
TGCAGCGAACAGGGTCCTATGAACACTGAAGCTTTCTTT
>once|TRBV10-3|TRBJ2-7|.
CAISADSIYEQYF
TGTGCCATCAGTGCGGACAGCATTTACGAGCAGTACTTC
>.|TRBV5-1|TRBJ2-7|TRBD2
CASSYTSGSYEQYF
TGCGCCAGCAGTTACACTAGCGGGAGTTACGAGCAGTACTTC
>.|TRBV29-1|TRBJ1-3|.
CSVLTGYTIYF
TGCAGCGTACTTACGGGATACACCATATATTTT
>once|TRBV28|TRBJ1-1|.
CASSLFPGNMNTEAFF
TGTGCCAGCAGTTTATTCCCTGGTAATATGAACACTGAAGCTTTCTTT
>.|TRBV13|TRBJ1-4|TRBD1
CASSFRDRGLSNEKLFF
TGTGCCAGCAGCTTTAGGGACAGGGGGCTTTCTAATGAAAAACTGTTTTTT
>medium-sized|TRBV11-2|TRBJ1-2|TRBD1
CASSHGQGSGYTF
TGTGCCAGCAGCCATGGACAGGGTAGTGGCTACACCTTC
>.|TRBV19|TRBJ2-5|.
CASSPPGGGFQETQYF
TGTGCCAGTAGTCCCCCGGGAGGGGGCTTCCAAGAGACCCAGTACTTC
>.|TRBV6-5|TRBJ1-1|.
CASSYSIIGGTEAFF
TGTGCCAGCAGTTACTCGATTATCGGAGGCACTGAAGCTTTCTTT
>.|TRBV25-1|TRBJ2-1|TRBD2
CASSAWTSGSHNEQFF
TGTGCCAGCAGTGCGTGGACTAGCGGGAGCCACAATGAGCAGTTCTTC